The 9 T cell receptor beta chains below were found in one sample sequenced in a study of CD8 T cells in Susac syndrome. A quantity of roughly 0.5 to 1 ug RNA underwent reverse transcription using random hexamers. TCRdb used MiXCR to reprocess the immunoSEQ multiplex PCR reads, holding one entry per CDR3 protein. The table lists about 200,000 distinct CDR3 sequences, around 95% of them singletons, with around 0.093% in the top ten. Specimen: CD4+ T cells from PBMCs. The receptors shown here come from a human donor in good health.

The chain carries TRBV29-1 and TRBJ1-2; 7 positions agree with TRBD1. Germline V gene sequence: CDR1 SQVTM, CDR2 ANQGSEA. The CDR3 totals 12 residues. Trimming at V came to 4 bases and at J to 6 bases, leaving 5 bases not matched to a gene. The DNA of the CDR3 is TGCAGCGTTGCCGGGACAGCGGATGGCTACACCTTC. Its protein product is CSVAGTADGYTF. The full variable domain, completed using reference TRBV29-1 and TRBJ1-2, is SAVISQKPSRDICQRGTSLTIQCQVDSQVTMMFWYRQQPGQSLTLIATANQGSEATYESGFVIDKFPISRPNLTFSTLTVSNMSPEDSSIYLCSVAGTADGYTFGSGTRLTVV.

The chain is built from TRBV24-1 and TRBJ1-1; weak D call: TRBD1 (5 bases). The length of the CDR3 is 14 residues. Trimming removed 7 bases at V and 4 bases at J, with 15 bases between. From germline, CDR1 is KGHDR and CDR2 SFDVKD. The CDR3 spells CATRGPYTGTEAFF. DNA for the CDR3: TGTGCCACCAGGGGGCCTTATACAGGCACTGAAGCTTTCTTT.

This sequence joins TRBV29-1 and TRBJ2-5; 10 nucleotides line up with TRBD2. Germline V gene data show CDR1 as SQVTM and CDR2 as ANQGSEA. After removal of 3 bases from V and 2 bases from J, the junction contained 15 bases not matched to a gene. The length of the CDR3 is 18 residues. CDR3 DNA: TGCAGCGTTGAGGGCCCCGCTAGCGGGGGACCTCGACAAGAGACCCAGTACTTC. Its protein product is CSVEGPASGGPRQETQYF.

This clonotype was seen just once. The chain couples TRBV6-1 to TRBJ2-3, with 9 bases fitting TRBD1. The CDR3 runs 14 residues. CDR1 and CDR2 from the germline V gene are MNHNS and SASEGT. Trimming took 8 bases from V and 4 from J; bases not matched to a gene: 7. CDR3 amino acids: CASGRDRVADTQYF. For the CDR3, the DNA is TGTGCCAGCGGGCGGGACAGGGTGGCAGATACGCAGTATTTT.

The CDR3 sequence: CASSRLPQGSGETQYF. CDR3 nucleotides: TGTGCCAGCAGCAGACTACCACAGGGTAGTGGAGAGACCCAGTACTTC. The rearrangement links TRBV7-6 to TRBJ2-5, with TRBD1 as a possible D gene (6 bases). There are 16 residues in the CDR3. Trimming removed 5 bases at V and 4 bases at J, with 20 bases between. Germline CDR1 reads SGHVS; CDR2 reads FNYEAQ.

This chain links TRBV12-3 or TRBV12-4 with TRBJ1-1; 7 bases match TRBD1. V lost 7 bases and J lost 0; bases outside the gene matches: 5. The CDR3 totals 14 residues. The DNA for the CDR3 is TGTGCCAGCACCAAGACAGGGATGAACACTGAAGCTTTCTTT. Its protein is CASTKTGMNTEAFF.

This rearrangement joins TRBV7-9 to TRBJ1-2; perhaps TRBD1 as D (5 bases). Per germline, CDR1 SEHNR and CDR2 FQNEAQ (reference sequence). The CDR3 is made up of 12 amino acids. The DNA for the CDR3 is TGTGAGTCATCCCGGGACTTCTATGGCTACACCTTC. Encoded protein: CESSRDFYGYTF. Variable domain in full (rest from reference TRBV7-9 and TRBJ1-2): DTGVSQNPRHKITKRGQNVTFRCDPISEHNRLYWYRQTLGQGPEFLTYFQNEAQLEKSRLLSDRFSAERPKGSFSTLEIQRTEQGDSAMYLCESSRDFYGYTFGSGTRLTVV.

The chain combines TRBV19 with TRBJ2-7, with D possibly matching TRBD2 (5 bases). In germline, CDR1 is LNHDA, CDR2 SQIVND (reference sequence). This CDR3 region has 14 residues. Trimming removed 8 bases at V and 7 bases at J, with 21 bases between. DNA for the CDR3: TGTGCCAGTCAAGAGGGCAGGAGCGCTACGGAGCAGTACTTC. It encodes CASQEGRSATEQYF.

The CDR3 is CAWSSLGPYGYTF. The CDR3 DNA sequence: TGTGCCTGGAGTAGTCTGGGGCCCTATGGCTACACCTTC. This chain uses TRBV30 with TRBJ1-2; maybe TRBD1 (5 bases). This CDR3 has 13 amino acids. V was trimmed by 2 bases and J by 4 bases, leaving 11 bases between them. Germline CDR1 GTSNPN, CDR2 SVGIG (reference sequence). Combining the CDR3 with reference TRBV30 and TRBJ1-2 gives the whole variable domain SQTIHQWPATLVQPVGSPLSLECTVEGTSNPNLYWYRQAAGRGLQLLFYSVGIGQISSEVPQNLSASRPQDRQFILSSKKLLLSDSGFYLCAWSSLGPYGYTFGSGTRLTVV.